This T cell receptor (beta chain) was sequenced in a study of shared clonotypes between healthy human individuals. Overall study: The study used three CD4 naive, three CD4 memory, two CD8 naive and one CD8 memory plate per donor. Points from the study as a whole: Rarefaction curves obtained for sorted subsets showed sequencing incomplete despite large depth. Generally, naive subsets (rather than memory subsets) showed larger estimated richness.

Naivety among CD8 cells was defined by CD45RO negativity and positive CCR7 selection, thereby excluding terminally differentiated effector memory CD45RA+ cells. To note about this clone: Its specificity is not known.

CDR1 SQVTM and CDR2 ANQGSEA come from the germline V gene. This CDR3 has 11 residues. V lost 6 bases and J 7 bases, leaving 9 bases between the germline ends. Sequenced by immunoSEQ multiplex PCR; TCRdb stores in-frame clones only, minus some. The sample consists of about 2.1 million clones, 85% to 95% of them appearing once. What was sequenced was naive CD8+ T cells from PBMCs. The origin of this receptor is a man between 18 and 29 years old in good health. Some clones in this sample may be carry-over from other donors' samples. V is TRBV29-1 and J is TRBJ2-2, with D maybe TRBD1 (6 bases). The CDR3, as DNA: TGCAGCGTCCTGGACAGCGGGGAGCTGTTTTTT. Protein sequence: CSVLDSGELFF.